Listed here is a single T cell receptor beta chain. The data stem from a study of cytomegalovirus exposure and HLA in healthy donors. Healthy bone marrow donors formed the donor group. Germline V gene data show CDR1 as SGHTA and CDR2 as FQGNSA. The CDR3 extends over 13 amino acids. The V end lost 5 bases, the J end lost 3 bases, and 11 bases lay between the germline ends. 60 Vbeta and 13 Jbeta primers were used in PCR. The repertoire was sequenced with immunoSEQ multiplex PCR; TCRdb's copy has only in-frame clones and lacks some. The table has 180,000 or so clones, 77% seen once; the top ten hold roughly 1.5%.

The material sequenced was PBMCs. The genes are TRBV7-2 and TRBJ2-7; D not certain. The receptor comes from a man aged 18 to 29 in good health and CMV-seronegative. For the CDR3, the DNA is TGTGCCAGCAGCCCCCCCCTACGCTACGAGCAGTACTTC. It codes for CASSPPLRYEQYF.